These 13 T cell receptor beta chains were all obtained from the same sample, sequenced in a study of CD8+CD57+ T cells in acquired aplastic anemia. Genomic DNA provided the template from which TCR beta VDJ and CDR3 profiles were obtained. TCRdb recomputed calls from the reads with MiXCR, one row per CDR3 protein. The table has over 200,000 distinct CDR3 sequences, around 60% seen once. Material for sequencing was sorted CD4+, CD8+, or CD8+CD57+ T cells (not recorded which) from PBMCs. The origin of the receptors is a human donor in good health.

CDR3 in DNA: TGTGCCAGCAGCTTAGACTTCACAGATACGCAGCATTTT. Translating it yields CASSLDFTDTQHF. The chain links TRBV7-6 to TRBJ2-3; D is undetermined. The DNA end favors TRBJ1-5, so the J call may be wrong. Germline V gene sequence: CDR1 SGHVS, CDR2 FNYEAQ. The CDR3 has 13 residues.

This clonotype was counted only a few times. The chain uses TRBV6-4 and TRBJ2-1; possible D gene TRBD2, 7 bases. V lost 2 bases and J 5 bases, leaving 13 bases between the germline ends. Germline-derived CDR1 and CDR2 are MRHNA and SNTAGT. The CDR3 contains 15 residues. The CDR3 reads CASSDEEGGNNEQFF. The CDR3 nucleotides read TGTGCCAGCAGTGACGAGGAGGGGGGGAACAATGAGCAGTTCTTC.

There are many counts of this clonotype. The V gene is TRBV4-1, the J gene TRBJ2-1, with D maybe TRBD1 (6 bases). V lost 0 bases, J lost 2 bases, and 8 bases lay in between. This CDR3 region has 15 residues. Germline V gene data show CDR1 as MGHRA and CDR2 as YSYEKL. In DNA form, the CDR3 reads TGCGCCAGCAGCCAAGAACACAGGGCCTACAATGAGCAGTTCTTC. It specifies CASSQEHRAYNEQFF.

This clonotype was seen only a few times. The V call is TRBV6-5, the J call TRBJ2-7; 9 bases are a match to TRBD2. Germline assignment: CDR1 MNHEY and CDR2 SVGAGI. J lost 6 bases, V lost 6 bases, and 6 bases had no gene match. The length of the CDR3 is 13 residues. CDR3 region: CASRSSGRLEQYF. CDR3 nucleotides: TGTGCCAGCAGATCCAGCGGGAGGCTCGAGCAGTACTTC.

In nucleotides, the CDR3 is TGTGCCAGCAGCCAAGATCCTCTTTGGGACACTGAAGCTTTCTTT. Its translation is CASSQDPLWDTEAFF. The chain uses TRBV3-1 and TRBJ1-1; D call uncertain. Germline-derived CDR1 and CDR2 are LGHDT and YNNKEL (reference sequence). This CDR3 contains 15 residues. V dropped 0 bases and J dropped 3 bases, with 11 bases sitting between them.

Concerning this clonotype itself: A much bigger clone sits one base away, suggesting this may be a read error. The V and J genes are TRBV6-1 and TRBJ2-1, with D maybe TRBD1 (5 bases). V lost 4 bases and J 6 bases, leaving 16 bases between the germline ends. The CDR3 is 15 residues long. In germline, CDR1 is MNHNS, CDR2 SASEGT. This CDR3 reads CASSVGRVPFNEQFF. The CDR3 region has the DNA TGTGCCAGCAGTGTAGGCAGGGTCCCCTTCAATGAGCAGTTCTTC.

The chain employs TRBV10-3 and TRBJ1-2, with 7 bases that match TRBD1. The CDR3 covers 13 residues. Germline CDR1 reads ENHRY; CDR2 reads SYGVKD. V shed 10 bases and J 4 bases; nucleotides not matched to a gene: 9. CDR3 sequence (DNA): TGTGCCACCTCGACAGGGTGGGGCTATGGCTACACCTTC. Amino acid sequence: CATSTGWGYGYTF.

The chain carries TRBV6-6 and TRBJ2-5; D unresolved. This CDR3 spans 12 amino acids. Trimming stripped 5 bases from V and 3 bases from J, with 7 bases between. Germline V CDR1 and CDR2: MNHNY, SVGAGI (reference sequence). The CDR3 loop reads CASSHQEETQYF. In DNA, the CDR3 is TGTGCCAGCAGTCACCAGGAAGAGACCCAGTACTTC.

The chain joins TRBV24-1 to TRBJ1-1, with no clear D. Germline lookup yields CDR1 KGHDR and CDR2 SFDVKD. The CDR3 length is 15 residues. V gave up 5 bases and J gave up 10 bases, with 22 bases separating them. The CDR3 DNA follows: TGTGCCACCAGTGGGGCACGACCCTCAGATGCAGGAGCTTTCTTT. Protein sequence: CATSGARPSDAGAFF.

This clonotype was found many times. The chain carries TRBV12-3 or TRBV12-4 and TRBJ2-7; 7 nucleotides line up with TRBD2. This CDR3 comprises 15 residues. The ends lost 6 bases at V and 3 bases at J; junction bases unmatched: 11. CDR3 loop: CASSSTTSAHYEQYF. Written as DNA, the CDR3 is TGTGCCAGCAGCTCTACAACTAGCGCCCACTACGAGCAGTACTTC.

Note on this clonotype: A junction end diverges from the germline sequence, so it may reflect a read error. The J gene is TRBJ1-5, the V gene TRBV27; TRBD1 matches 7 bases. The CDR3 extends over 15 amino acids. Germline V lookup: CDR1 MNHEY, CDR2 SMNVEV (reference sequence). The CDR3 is CAISYTGAGNQPQHF. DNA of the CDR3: TGTGCCATCAGTTACACAGGGGCTGGCAATCAGCCCCAGCATTTT.

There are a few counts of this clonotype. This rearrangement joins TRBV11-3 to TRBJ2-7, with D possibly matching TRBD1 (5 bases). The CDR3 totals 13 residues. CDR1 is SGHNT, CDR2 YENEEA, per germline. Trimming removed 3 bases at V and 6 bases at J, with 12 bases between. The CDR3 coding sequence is TGTGCCAGCAGCTTCGACAGACTTGGCGAGCAGTACTTC. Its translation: CASSFDRLGEQYF.

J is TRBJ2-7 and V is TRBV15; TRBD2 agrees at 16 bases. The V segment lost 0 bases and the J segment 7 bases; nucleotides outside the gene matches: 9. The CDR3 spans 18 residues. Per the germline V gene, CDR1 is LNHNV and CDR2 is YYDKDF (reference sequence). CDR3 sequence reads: CATSREKGLAGGLGEQYF. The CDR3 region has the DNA TGTGCCACCAGCAGAGAGAAGGGACTAGCGGGAGGGCTTGGGGAGCAGTACTTC. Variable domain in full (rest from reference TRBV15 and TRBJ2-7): DAMVIQNPRYQVTQFGKPVTLSCSQTLNHNVMYWYQQKSSQAPKLLFHYYDKDFNNEADTPDNFQSRRPNTSFCFLDIRSPGLGDTAMYLCATSREKGLAGGLGEQYFGPGTRLTVT.